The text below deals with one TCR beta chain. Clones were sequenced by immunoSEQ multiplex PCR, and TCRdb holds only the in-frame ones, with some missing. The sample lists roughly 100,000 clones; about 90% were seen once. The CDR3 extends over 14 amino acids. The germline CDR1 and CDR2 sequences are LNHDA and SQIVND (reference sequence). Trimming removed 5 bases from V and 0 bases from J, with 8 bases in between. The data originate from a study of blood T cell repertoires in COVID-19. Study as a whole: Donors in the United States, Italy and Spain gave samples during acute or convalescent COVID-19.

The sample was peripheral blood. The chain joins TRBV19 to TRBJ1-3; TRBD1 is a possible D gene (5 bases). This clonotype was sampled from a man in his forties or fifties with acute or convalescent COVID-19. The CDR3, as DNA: TGTGCCAGTAGTCGGACACTCTCTGGAAACACCATATATTTT. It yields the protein CASSRTLSGNTIYF.